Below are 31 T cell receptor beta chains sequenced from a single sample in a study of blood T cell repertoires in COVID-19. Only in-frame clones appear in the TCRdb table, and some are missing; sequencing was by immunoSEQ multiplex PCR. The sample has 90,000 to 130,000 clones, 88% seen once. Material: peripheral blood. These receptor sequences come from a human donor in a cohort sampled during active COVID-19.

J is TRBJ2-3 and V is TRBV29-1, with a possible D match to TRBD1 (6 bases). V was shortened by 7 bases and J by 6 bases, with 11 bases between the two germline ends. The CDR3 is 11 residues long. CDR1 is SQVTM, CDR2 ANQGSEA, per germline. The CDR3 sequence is CSGRGSDTQYF. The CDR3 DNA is TGCAGCGGCAGGGGATCCGATACGCAGTATTTT.

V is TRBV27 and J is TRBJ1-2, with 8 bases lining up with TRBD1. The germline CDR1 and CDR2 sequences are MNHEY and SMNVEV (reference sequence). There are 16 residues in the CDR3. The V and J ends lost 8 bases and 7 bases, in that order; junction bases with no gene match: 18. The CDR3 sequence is CASHPRITGQGSGYTF. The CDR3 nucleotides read TGTGCCAGCCACCCTAGGATCACAGGACAGGGAAGTGGCTACACCTTC.

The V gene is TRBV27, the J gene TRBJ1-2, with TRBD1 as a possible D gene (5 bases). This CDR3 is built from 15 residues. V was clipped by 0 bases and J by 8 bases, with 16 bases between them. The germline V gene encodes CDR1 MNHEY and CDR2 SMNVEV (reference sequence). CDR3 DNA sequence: TGTGCCAGCAGTTTATCGCAGGGTGGGTCCCTCGGCTACACCTTC. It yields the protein CASSLSQGGSLGYTF.

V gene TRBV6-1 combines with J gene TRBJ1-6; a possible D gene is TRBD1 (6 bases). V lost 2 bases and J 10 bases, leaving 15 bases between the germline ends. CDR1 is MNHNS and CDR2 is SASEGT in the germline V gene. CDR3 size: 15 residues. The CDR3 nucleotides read TGTGCCAGCAGTGAAACGGGGGGCTTAGGGTCACCCCTCCACTTT. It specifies CASSETGGLGSPLHF.

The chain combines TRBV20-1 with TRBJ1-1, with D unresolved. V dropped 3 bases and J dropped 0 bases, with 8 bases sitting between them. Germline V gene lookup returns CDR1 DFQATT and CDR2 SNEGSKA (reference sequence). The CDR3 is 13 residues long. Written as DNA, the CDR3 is TGCAGTGCTAGTCGGGAATTGAACACTGAAGCTTTCTTT. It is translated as CSASRELNTEAFF.

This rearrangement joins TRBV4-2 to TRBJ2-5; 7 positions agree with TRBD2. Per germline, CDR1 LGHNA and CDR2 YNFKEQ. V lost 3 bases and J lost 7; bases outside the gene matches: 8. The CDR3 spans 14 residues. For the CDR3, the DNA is TGTGCCAGCAGCCAGGAGACTAGCCGGGGGACCCAGTACTTC. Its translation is CASSQETSRGTQYF.

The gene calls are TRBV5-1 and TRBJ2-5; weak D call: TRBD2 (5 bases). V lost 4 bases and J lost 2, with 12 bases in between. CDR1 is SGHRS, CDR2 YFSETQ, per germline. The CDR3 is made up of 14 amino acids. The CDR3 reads CASSNGVGQETQYF. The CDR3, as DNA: TGCGCCAGCAGCAACGGGGTGGGGCAAGAGACCCAGTACTTC.

CDR3 nucleotides: TGTGCCAGCAGCCAATCGGACAGGCGGAACACCATATATTTT. Amino acids: CASSQSDRRNTIYF. The V gene is TRBV3-1 (or the pseudogene TRBV3-2), the J gene TRBJ1-3; 7 bases are shared with TRBD1. CDR3 size: 14 residues. Germline assignment: CDR1 LGHDT and CDR2 YNNKEL (reference sequence). The junction had 5 bases not matched to a gene; V was cut back by 2 bases and J by 7 bases.

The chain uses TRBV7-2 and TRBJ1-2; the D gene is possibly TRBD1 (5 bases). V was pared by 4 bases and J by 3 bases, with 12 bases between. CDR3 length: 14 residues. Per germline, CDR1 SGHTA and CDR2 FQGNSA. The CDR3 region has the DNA TGTGCCAGCAGCTCAACGACGGGGGACTATGGCTACACCTTC. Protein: CASSSTTGDYGYTF.

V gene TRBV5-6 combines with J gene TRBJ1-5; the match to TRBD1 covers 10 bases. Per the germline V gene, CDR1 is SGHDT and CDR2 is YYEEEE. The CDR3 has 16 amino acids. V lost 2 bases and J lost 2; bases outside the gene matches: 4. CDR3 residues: CASSFRTGGGNQPQHF. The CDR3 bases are TGTGCCAGCAGCTTTCGGACAGGGGGTGGCAATCAGCCCCAGCATTTT.

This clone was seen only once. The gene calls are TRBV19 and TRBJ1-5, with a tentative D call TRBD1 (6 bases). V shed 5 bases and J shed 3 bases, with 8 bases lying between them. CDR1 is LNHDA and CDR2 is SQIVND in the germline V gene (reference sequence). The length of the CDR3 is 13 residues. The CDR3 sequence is CASSGGYNQPQHF. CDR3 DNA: TGTGCCAGTAGTGGGGGCTACAATCAGCCCCAGCATTTT.

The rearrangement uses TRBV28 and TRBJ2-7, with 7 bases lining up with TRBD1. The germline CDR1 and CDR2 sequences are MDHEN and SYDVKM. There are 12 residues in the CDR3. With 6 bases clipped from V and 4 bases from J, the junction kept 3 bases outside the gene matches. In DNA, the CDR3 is TGTGCCAGCAGGGAGGACAGGTACGAGCAGTACTTC. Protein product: CASREDRYEQYF.

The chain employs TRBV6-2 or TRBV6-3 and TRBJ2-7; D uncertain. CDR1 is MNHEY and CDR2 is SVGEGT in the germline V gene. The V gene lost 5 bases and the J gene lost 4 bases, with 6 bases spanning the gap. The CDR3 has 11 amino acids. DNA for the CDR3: TGTGCCAGCAGTAATAATTACGAGCAGTACTTC. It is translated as CASSNNYEQYF.

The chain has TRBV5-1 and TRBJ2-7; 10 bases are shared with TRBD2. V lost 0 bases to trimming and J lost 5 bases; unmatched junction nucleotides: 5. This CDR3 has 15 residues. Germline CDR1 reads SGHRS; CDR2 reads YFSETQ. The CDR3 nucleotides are TGCGCCAGCAGCTTGGACCTAGCGGGGGTAAACGAGCAGTACTTC. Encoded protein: CASSLDLAGVNEQYF.

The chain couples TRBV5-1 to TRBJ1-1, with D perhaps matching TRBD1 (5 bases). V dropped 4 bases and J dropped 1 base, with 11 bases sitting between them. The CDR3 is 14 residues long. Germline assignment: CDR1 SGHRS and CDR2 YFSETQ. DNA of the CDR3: TGCGCCAGCAGCCAGGGAAGTTCGAACACTGAAGCTTTCTTT. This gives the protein CASSQGSSNTEAFF.

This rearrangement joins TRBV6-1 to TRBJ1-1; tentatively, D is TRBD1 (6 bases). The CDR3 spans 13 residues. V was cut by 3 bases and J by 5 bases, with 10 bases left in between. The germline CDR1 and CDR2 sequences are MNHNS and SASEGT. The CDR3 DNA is TGTGCCAGCAGTGACCTCGGGACAACTGAAGCTTTCTTT. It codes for CASSDLGTTEAFF.

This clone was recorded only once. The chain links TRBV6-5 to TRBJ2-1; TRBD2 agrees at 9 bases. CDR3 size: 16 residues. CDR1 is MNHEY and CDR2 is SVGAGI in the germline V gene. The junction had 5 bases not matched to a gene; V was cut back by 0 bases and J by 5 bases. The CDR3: CASSYSGAGGDNEQFF. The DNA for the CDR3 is TGTGCCAGCAGTTACTCAGGAGCGGGGGGCGACAATGAGCAGTTCTTC.

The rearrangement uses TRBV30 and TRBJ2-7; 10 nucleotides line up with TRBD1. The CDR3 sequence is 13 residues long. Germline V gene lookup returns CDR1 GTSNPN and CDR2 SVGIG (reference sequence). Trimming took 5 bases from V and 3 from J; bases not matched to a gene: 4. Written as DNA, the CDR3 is TGTGCCTGGGGACAGGGGGAAGTCTACGAGCAGTACTTC. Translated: CAWGQGEVYEQYF. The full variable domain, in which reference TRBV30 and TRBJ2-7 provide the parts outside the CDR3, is SQTIHQWPATLVQPVGSPLSLECTVEGTSNPNLYWYRQAAGRGLQLLFYSVGIGQISSEVPQNLSASRPQDRQFILSSKKLLLSDSGFYLCAWGQGEVYEQYFGPGTRLTVT.

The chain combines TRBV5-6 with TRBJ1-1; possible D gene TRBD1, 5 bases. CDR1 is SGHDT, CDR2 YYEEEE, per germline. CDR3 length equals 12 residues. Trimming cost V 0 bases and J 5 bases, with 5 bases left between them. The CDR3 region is CASSLGTTEAFF. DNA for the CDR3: TGTGCCAGCAGCTTGGGGACAACTGAAGCTTTCTTT.

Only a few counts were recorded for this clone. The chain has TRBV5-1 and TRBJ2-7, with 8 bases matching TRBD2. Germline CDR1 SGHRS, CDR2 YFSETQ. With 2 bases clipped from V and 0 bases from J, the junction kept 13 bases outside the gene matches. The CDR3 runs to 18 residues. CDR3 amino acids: CASSFFRREDFGSYEQYF. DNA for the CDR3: TGCGCCAGCAGCTTCTTCCGGCGGGAGGATTTCGGCTCCTACGAGCAGTACTTC.

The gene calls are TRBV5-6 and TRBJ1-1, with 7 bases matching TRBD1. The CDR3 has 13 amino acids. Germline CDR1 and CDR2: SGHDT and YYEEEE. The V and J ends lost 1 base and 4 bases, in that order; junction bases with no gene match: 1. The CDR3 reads CASSLTGVTEAFF. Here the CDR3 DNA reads TGTGCCAGCAGCTTGACAGGGGTCACTGAAGCTTTCTTT.

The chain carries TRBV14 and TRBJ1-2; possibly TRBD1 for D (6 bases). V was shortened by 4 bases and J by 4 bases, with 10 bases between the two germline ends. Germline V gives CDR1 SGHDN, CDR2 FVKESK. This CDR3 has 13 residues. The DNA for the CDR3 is TGTGCCAGCAGCCGTGGACAGACCTATGGCTACACCTTC. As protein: CASSRGQTYGYTF.

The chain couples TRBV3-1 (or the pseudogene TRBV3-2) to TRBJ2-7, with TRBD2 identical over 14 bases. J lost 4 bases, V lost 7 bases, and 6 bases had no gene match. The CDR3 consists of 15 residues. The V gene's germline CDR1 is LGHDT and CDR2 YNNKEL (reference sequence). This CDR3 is CASTGTSGRGYEQYF. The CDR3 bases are TGTGCCAGCACCGGGACTAGCGGGAGAGGATACGAGCAGTACTTC.

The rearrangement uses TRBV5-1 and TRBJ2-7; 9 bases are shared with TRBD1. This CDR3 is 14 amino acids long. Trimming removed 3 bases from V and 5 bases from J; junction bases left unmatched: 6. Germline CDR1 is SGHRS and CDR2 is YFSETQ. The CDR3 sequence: CASSSGTGNHEQYF. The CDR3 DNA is TGCGCCAGCAGCTCCGGGACAGGGAACCACGAGCAGTACTTC. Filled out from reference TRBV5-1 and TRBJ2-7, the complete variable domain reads KAGVTQTPRYLIKTRGQQVTLSCSPISGHRSVSWYQQTPGQGLQFLFEYFSETQRNKGNFPGRFSGRQFSNSRSEMNVSTLELGDSALYLCASSSGTGNHEQYFGPGTRLTVT.

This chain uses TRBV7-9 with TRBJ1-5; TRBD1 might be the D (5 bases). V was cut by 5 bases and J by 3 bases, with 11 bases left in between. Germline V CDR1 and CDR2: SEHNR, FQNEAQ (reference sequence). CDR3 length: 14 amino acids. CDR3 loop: CASSNQGDNQPQHF. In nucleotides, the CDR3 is TGTGCCAGCAGCAACCAGGGTGACAATCAGCCCCAGCATTTT.

Here the CDR3 reads CASSPVRSGTADTQYF. The CDR3 nucleotides read TGTGCCAGCAGTCCCGTTCGGTCCGGTACGGCAGATACGCAGTATTTT. J is TRBJ2-3 and V is TRBV27; D unclear. The V and J ends lost 5 bases and 4 bases respectively, with 19 bases between them. There are 16 residues in the CDR3. Germline values: CDR1 MNHEY, CDR2 SMNVEV (reference sequence).

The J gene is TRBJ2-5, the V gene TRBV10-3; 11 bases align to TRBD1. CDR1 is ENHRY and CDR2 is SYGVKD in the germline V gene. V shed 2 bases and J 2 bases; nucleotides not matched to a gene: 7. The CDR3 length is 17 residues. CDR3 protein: CAISEPPGQGGQETQYF. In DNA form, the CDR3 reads TGTGCCATCAGTGAGCCCCCGGGACAGGGGGGACAAGAGACCCAGTACTTC.

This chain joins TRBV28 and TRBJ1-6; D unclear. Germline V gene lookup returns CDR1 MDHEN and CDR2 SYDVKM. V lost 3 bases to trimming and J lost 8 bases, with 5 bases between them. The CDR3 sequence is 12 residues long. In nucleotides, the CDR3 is TGTGCCAGCAGTTTTCTTGATTCACCCCTCCACTTT. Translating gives CASSFLDSPLHF.

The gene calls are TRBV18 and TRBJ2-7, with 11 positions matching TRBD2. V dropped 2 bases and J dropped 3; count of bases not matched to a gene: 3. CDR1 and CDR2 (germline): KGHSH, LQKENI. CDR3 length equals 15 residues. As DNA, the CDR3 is TGTGCCAGCTCACCAACTAGCGGGAGTCTCTACGAGCAGTACTTC. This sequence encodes CASSPTSGSLYEQYF.

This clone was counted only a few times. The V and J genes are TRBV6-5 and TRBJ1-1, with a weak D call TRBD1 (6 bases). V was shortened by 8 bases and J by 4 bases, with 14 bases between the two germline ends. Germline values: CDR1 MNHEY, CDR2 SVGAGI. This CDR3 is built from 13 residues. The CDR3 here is CASLGRGTTEAFF. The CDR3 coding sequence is TGTGCCAGCCTTGGGAGGGGGACCACTGAAGCTTTCTTT.

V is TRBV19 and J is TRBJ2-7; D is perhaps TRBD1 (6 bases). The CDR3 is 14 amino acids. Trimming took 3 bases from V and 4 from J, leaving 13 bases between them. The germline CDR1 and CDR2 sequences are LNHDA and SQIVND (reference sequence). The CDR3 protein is CASSILQGQYEQYF. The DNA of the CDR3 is TGTGCCAGTAGTATTCTTCAGGGGCAATACGAGCAGTACTTC.